This TCR beta chain was captured in a study of cytomegalovirus exposure and HLA in healthy donors. CDR1 is MGHRA, CDR2 YSYEKL, per germline. The V and J ends lost 1 base and 5 bases respectively, with 11 bases between them. The CDR3 consists of 15 residues. For this clone: What it binds is unknown.

Study results and limitations: Later, an analysis showed that TCR beta chains associated with HLA were more clonally expanded than others that were equally common. TCR beta V segments were, for the most part, productive about 87% or about 30% of the time in an earlier analysis. An apparent linkage of common viral pathogens to several of the most significant clusters emerged in a later analysis.

Vbeta (60) and Jbeta (13) primers were used in the PCR. Authors' data handling: Some 11 million of the 80 million or so unique TCR beta chains counted in a later analysis were shared. Method: immunoSEQ multiplex PCR; TCRdb's copy keeps in-frame clones and lacks some. V, J and clone size reflect that table, while D and trimming were determined from the DNA. The specimen's table records about 96,000 clones. The specimen sequenced was PBMCs. The genes are TRBV4-1 and TRBJ2-2; tentatively, D is TRBD2 (6 bases). This sequence originates from a woman in her 30s in good health and CMV-seronegative. The CDR3 DNA reads as TGCGCCAGCAGCCAAGCACTAGCAGTAACCGGGGAGCTGTTTTTT. It codes for CASSQALAVTGELFF.